Below, one TCR beta chain is given with its context. The material for each subset, its genomic DNA, was split evenly across several immunoSEQ plates. The input for sorted-subset replicate PCRs was roughly 180 ng DNA, 25,000 to 30,000 T cell genomes. Profiling relied on immunoSEQ multiplex PCR, and the TCRdb table lists in-frame clones only, not all of them. This sample has under 1,900,000 clones, with 98% found just once. The entry originates in a study of shared clonotypes between healthy human individuals. Study-level background: Aged between 18 and 49, the donors were a couple of women and three men.

Looked up from germline, CDR1 is MNHEY and CDR2 is SMNVEV (reference sequence). The CDR3 length is 20 residues. Losses at the gene ends were 1 base for V and 3 bases for J; bases not matched to a gene: 14. This TCR derives from a young man in good health. The sample taken for sequencing was naive CD4+ T cells sorted from blood. Subset of the sample: CD45RA+ positively selected. This chain connects TRBV27 to TRBJ2-7, with TRBD2 matching over 14 bases. The DNA for the CDR3 is TGTGCCAGCAGTTTATACCCCCCGGGACTAGCGGGAGACGCCGTCTACGAGCAGTACTTC. It translates to CASSLYPPGLAGDAVYEQYF.